These 24 T cell receptor beta chains were all obtained from the same sample, sequenced in a study of vaccination and CD4 T cells after COVID-19 (dated by TCRdb to between 2021 and 2022). This specimen's treatment or condition label, per the study, means: approximately 11-day PBMC culture with coronavirus spike peptide pools or control peptides (ViraFEST assay). CD4+ T cells from unexposed donors were collected before the COVID-19 pandemic (2011-2018). The antigens these receptors bind are not known. The method was PCR. Instrument used: Illumina iSeq 100. DNA from cultured CD4+ T cells was subjected to TCR sequencing with the Oncomine TCR Beta short-read assay at the Johns Hopkins FTIC core. TCRdb cleaned the public reads at Q25 with fastp, built clones with MiXCR and kept in-frame beta chains. Rows are combined by CDR3 protein, so each entry shows the most common genes and DNA. Within this sample are around 2,000 distinct CDR3 sequences, with about 65% of them counted one time only. The ten biggest clones cover roughly 80% of the sample.

Material: CD4+ T cells from blood, cultured in vitro. The receptors shown here come from a human donor in good health.

V gene TRBV6-1 combines with J gene TRBJ2-7; 12 bases match TRBD2. V was clipped by 6 bases and J by 3 bases; unmatched bases: 6. Germline V gene sequence: CDR1 MNHNS, CDR2 SASEGT. CDR3 length: 15 amino acids. CDR3 loop: CASRAGLAGLYEQYF. For the CDR3, the DNA is TGTGCCAGCAGGGCGGGACTAGCGGGTCTCTACGAGCAGTACTTC.

A remark on this clonotype: Relative to the germline gene, one junction end is altered; a read error may explain this. V and J are TRBV7-2 and TRBJ1-5; 11 nucleotides line up with TRBD1. This CDR3 is built from 15 residues. The V gene's germline CDR1 is SGHTA and CDR2 FQGNSA. The CDR3 nucleotides read TGTGACAGCAGCCCGGGACAGGGGGTTGATCAGCCCCAGCATTTT. This sequence encodes CDSSPGQGVDQPQHF.

This clonotype showed up just a few times. This sequence joins TRBV20-1 and TRBJ1-6; D ambiguous. Germline lookup yields CDR1 DFQATT and CDR2 SNEGSKA (reference sequence). This CDR3 spans 14 amino acids. V was pared by 0 bases and J by 10 bases, with 13 bases between. Here the CDR3 reads CSARDLTVGSPLHF. The CDR3 nucleotides are TGCAGTGCTAGAGATTTGACCGTGGGGTCACCCCTCCACTTT.

The chain uses TRBV7-2 and TRBJ2-3, with D possibly matching TRBD1 (6 bases). V lost 7 bases to trimming and J lost 0 bases, with 26 bases between them. From germline, CDR1 is SGHTA and CDR2 FQGNSA. This CDR3 spans 19 amino acids. The CDR3 reads CASTSQGARVRSSTDTQYF. CDR3 coding DNA: TGTGCCAGCACCTCACAGGGTGCAAGGGTACGATCTAGCACAGATACGCAGTATTTT.

The V call is TRBV24-1, the J call TRBJ2-1; D is undetermined. In germline, CDR1 is KGHDR, CDR2 SFDVKD. V lost 2 bases and J 12 bases, leaving 13 bases between the germline ends. The CDR3 is 13 amino acids. CDR3 loop: CATSDSADISQFF. CDR3 coding DNA: TGTGCCACCAGTGATTCGGCTGACATATCGCAGTTCTTC.

This clonotype was detected only a few times. The gene calls are TRBV7-9 and TRBJ2-3; 10 bases map to TRBD2. The CDR3 runs to 17 residues. Germline-derived CDR1 and CDR2 are SEHNR and FQNEAQ (reference sequence). V lost 2 bases, J lost 1 base, and 6 bases stayed unmatched. Written as DNA, the CDR3 is TGTGCCAGCAGCTTATTGGGCGGACTAGCGGGCACAGATACGCAGTATTTT. Amino acids: CASSLLGGLAGTDTQYF.

The sample holds a few counts of this clonotype. The chain uses TRBV20-1 and TRBJ1-2; D might be TRBD1 (6 bases). V was shortened by 3 bases and J by 0 bases, with 17 bases between the two germline ends. Germline V CDR1 and CDR2: DFQATT, SNEGSKA (reference sequence). The CDR3 has 16 residues. CDR3 bases: TGCAGTGCTAGCGGACAGCGTTCCTCTGCTAACTATGGCTACACCTTC. Residues: CSASGQRSSANYGYTF.

Regarding this clonotype: A read error is the likely source, as a far larger clone sits one nucleotide away. The chain uses TRBV10-3 and TRBJ2-1; tentatively, D is TRBD1 (6 bases). The end of the DNA fits TRBJ2-7 better, so the J call may be wrong. Per the germline V gene, CDR1 is ENHRY and CDR2 is SYGVKD. The CDR3 sequence is 14 residues long. The CDR3 is CAIMTQGSDYAQYF. The CDR3 region has the DNA TGTGCCATCATGACCCAGGGGTCAGACTACGCGCAGTACTTC.

The chain carries TRBV2 and TRBJ1-5; possibly TRBD1 for D (5 bases). CDR3 length: 14 amino acids. Germline CDR1 SNHLY, CDR2 FYNNEI. The V end lost 7 bases, the J end lost 0 bases, and 10 bases lay between the germline ends. The CDR3 protein is CASKRGDSNQPQHF. The CDR3 DNA follows: TGTGCCAGCAAGAGAGGGGATAGCAATCAGCCCCAGCATTTT.

The chain combines TRBV7-6 with TRBJ2-5; the match to TRBD2 covers 7 bases. The CDR3 is 14 residues long. Trimming at V came to 5 bases and at J to 3 bases, leaving 6 bases not matched to a gene. Looked up from germline, CDR1 is SGHVS and CDR2 is FNYEAQ. CDR3 residues: CASSLRETKETQYF. CDR3 DNA: TGTGCCAGCAGCCTGCGGGAGACCAAAGAGACCCAGTACTTC.

The chain couples TRBV5-1 to TRBJ1-1; TRBD1 might be the D (6 bases). V shed 4 bases and J shed 5 bases, with 15 bases lying between them. Germline-derived CDR1 and CDR2 are SGHRS and YFSETQ. The CDR3 has 14 residues. The CDR3 DNA reads TGCGCCAGCAGCCCTACAGGGCATGGAACTGAAGCTTTCTTT. Its translation: CASSPTGHGTEAFF.

The chain has TRBV20-1 and TRBJ2-5, with a possible D match to TRBD1 (6 bases). Per germline, CDR1 DFQATT and CDR2 SNEGSKA (reference sequence). This CDR3 contains 14 residues. V was pared by 0 bases and J by 1 base, with 9 bases between. CDR3 loop: CSARETGRQETQYF. Here the CDR3 DNA reads TGCAGTGCTAGAGAGACAGGACGCCAAGAGACCCAGTACTTC.

This chain joins TRBV5-1 and TRBJ2-7; perhaps TRBD1 as D (6 bases). Germline loops: CDR1 SGHRS, CDR2 YFSETQ. Trimming cost V 4 bases and J 2 bases, with 16 bases left between them. This CDR3 has 15 residues. The CDR3 is CASSPTGYAAYEQYF. CDR3 bases: TGCGCCAGCAGCCCCACAGGGTACGCGGCCTACGAGCAGTACTTC.

The V and J genes are TRBV12-3 or TRBV12-4 and TRBJ2-3; TRBD2 matches at 7 bases. This CDR3 spans 15 amino acids. Unmatched junction bases numbered 8, after V lost 6 bases and J lost 2 bases. In nucleotides, the CDR3 is TGTGCCAGCAGAGAAAGGGCGGGGGACACAGATACGCAGTATTTT. Translation: CASRERAGDTDTQYF.

This chain connects TRBV18 to TRBJ1-1, with a possible D match to TRBD1 (5 bases). V lost 3 bases and J lost 10, with 15 bases in between. The CDR3 totals 13 residues. Germline-derived CDR1 and CDR2 are KGHSH and LQKENI. The CDR3: CASSPELGVGAFF. The CDR3 coding sequence is TGTGCCAGCTCACCCGAGTTGGGGGTGGGAGCTTTCTTT.

The chain has TRBV7-2 and TRBJ2-1; TRBD2 matches 8 bases. The V gene end was trimmed by 3 bases and the J gene end by 6 bases; junction bases not matched to a gene: 7. The germline CDR1 and CDR2 sequences are SGHTA and FQGNSA. The CDR3 is 15 amino acids. The CDR3 sequence is CASSFGGDYPNEQFF. CDR3 nucleotides: TGTGCCAGCAGCTTCGGGGGGGACTACCCCAATGAGCAGTTCTTC.

This clonotype was counted between two and nine times. The chain recombines TRBV24-1 with TRBJ2-5, with 9 nucleotides matching TRBD1. The CDR3 contains 14 residues. CDR1 is KGHDR and CDR2 is SFDVKD in the germline V gene. J was trimmed by 4 bases and V by 5 bases; bases with no gene match: 4. The chain's CDR3 is CATSVQGARETQYF. In nucleotides, the CDR3 is TGTGCCACCAGTGTACAGGGGGCTCGAGAGACCCAGTACTTC.

This clonotype was seen only once. The CDR3 bases are TGTGCCAGCAGCTTCCGGGCCACTGAAGCTTTCTTT. Its protein product is CASSFRATEAFF. The chain is built from TRBV7-3 and TRBJ1-1; no reliable D call. The V end lost 3 bases, the J end lost 4 bases, and 6 bases lay between the germline ends. CDR3 length: 12 amino acids. CDR1 is SGHTA and CDR2 is FQGTGA in the germline V gene. The whole variable domain, filled in from reference TRBV7-3 and TRBJ1-1, reads GAGVSQTPSNKVTEKGKYVELRCDPISGHTALYWYRQSLGQGPEFLIYFQGTGAADDSGLPNDRFFAVRPEGSVSTLKIQRTERGDSAVYLCASSFRATEAFFGQGTRLTVV.

This clonotype occurred a few times. The chain links TRBV7-2 to TRBJ2-5; 8 nucleotides agree with TRBD1. Germline V gene sequence: CDR1 SGHTA, CDR2 FQGNSA. The length of the CDR3 is 13 residues. Unmatched junction bases numbered 10, after V lost 11 bases and J lost 5 bases. CDR3 in amino acids: CALGQGGGETQYF. Written as DNA, the CDR3 is TGTGCCCTCGGACAGGGAGGAGGGGAGACCCAGTACTTC.

The V call is TRBV6-7, the J call TRBJ2-1; 9 bases are a match to TRBD2. TRBV6-7 is sorted into the ORF group, with uncertain function. The CDR3 is made up of 19 amino acids. Trimming removed 2 bases from V and 2 bases from J; junction bases left unmatched: 13. CDR3 protein: CASSYHIAERGAPYNEQFF. In DNA form, the CDR3 reads TGTGCCAGCAGTTACCATATCGCGGAGCGGGGGGCACCCTACAATGAGCAGTTCTTC.

This clonotype turned up a few times. V usage is TRBV7-2 and J usage is TRBJ2-7; a possible D gene is TRBD1 (6 bases). CDR1 is SGHTA, CDR2 FQGNSA, per germline. V was pared by 5 bases and J by 2 bases, with 13 bases between. The CDR3 length is 14 residues. The CDR3 bases are TGTGCCAGCAGCCTGGACCGACAGGCCTACGAGCAGTACTTC. Translated: CASSLDRQAYEQYF.

The rearrangement uses TRBV6-1 and TRBJ2-6; D possibly matches TRBD1 or TRBD2 (5 bases each). The CDR3 has 16 residues. Trimming shortened V by 8 bases and J by 4 bases, and 18 bases separated the two germline ends. Germline V gene sequence: CDR1 MNHNS, CDR2 SASEGT. The CDR3 coding sequence is TGTGCCAGCGCCCGGACGGGACCCGTGGGGGCCAACGTCCTGACTTTC. It is translated as CASARTGPVGANVLTF.

This clonotype is medium-sized in the sample. The rearrangement uses TRBV6-2 or TRBV6-3 and TRBJ1-5, with TRBD1 matching over 7 bases. The germline V gene encodes CDR1 MNHEY and CDR2 SVGEGT. V shed 8 bases and J 5 bases; nucleotides not matched to a gene: 12. CDR3 length equals 15 residues. DNA of the CDR3: TGTGCCAGCTCCCATGGGAACAGGGGATATCAGCCCCAGCATTTT. Its protein product is CASSHGNRGYQPQHF.

The J gene is TRBJ2-7, the V gene TRBV6-1; the match to TRBD2 covers 9 bases. V shed 8 bases, J shed 6 bases, and the junction held 5 bases outside the gene matches. This CDR3 has 12 amino acids. Germline CDR1 reads MNHNS; CDR2 reads SASEGT. The CDR3 spells CASLAGNGEQYF. DNA for the CDR3: TGTGCCAGCCTAGCGGGGAATGGCGAGCAGTACTTC.